This entry concerns a single T cell receptor beta chain. The data were taken from a study of blood T cell repertoires in COVID-19. TCRdb's copy holds only in-frame clones and misses some; the assay was immunoSEQ multiplex PCR. Of hundreds of thousands of clones in the sample, around 85% were seen once. Unmatched junction bases numbered 7, after V lost 0 bases and J lost 5 bases. CDR1 and CDR2 from the germline V gene are SGHAT and FQNNGV. The CDR3 has 17 amino acids. The receptor comes from a man aged 80 or over with acute or convalescent COVID-19. This sequence joins TRBV11-2 and TRBJ2-1, with 10 bases fitting TRBD2. Sequenced sample: peripheral blood. This CDR3 reads CASSLDQPAGGNNEQFF. The CDR3 nucleotides read TGTGCCAGCAGCTTAGATCAGCCAGCGGGAGGGAACAATGAGCAGTTCTTC.